These 25 T cell receptor beta chains came from one sample sequenced in a study of T cells in localized non-small cell lung cancer. The data were produced by immunoSEQ multiplex PCR, yet TCRdb's version contains in-frame clones alone and is incomplete. The sample lists under 7,500 clones, approximately 46% occurring once. Here the sequenced sample was lymph node tissue, taken before any cancer treatment. The receptors shown here come from a man aged 35-69 years with stage I lung adenocarcinoma.

This clone came up once. The gene calls are TRBV19 and TRBJ1-1; D gene unclear. CDR3 size: 15 residues. The V end was cut by 8 bases, the J end by 10 bases, with 26 bases between. Per the germline V gene, CDR1 is LNHDA and CDR2 is SQIVND (reference sequence). CDR3 amino acids: CASSDSIGPTVGAFF. The CDR3 DNA is TGTGCCAGTTCCGATAGTATTGGTCCTACGGTTGGAGCTTTCTTT.

The chain combines TRBV2 with TRBJ2-7, with a tentative D call TRBD2 (6 bases). Germline values: CDR1 SNHLY, CDR2 FYNNEI. This CDR3 is built from 15 residues. V was clipped by 1 base and J by 5 bases, with 15 bases between them. CDR3 sequence: CASSEGGARENEQYF. For the CDR3, the DNA is TGTGCCAGCAGTGAAGGGGGCGCTCGGGAGAACGAGCAGTACTTC. The variable domain in full, completed from reference TRBV2 and TRBJ2-7, reads EPEVTQTPSHQVTQMGQEVILRCVPISNHLYFYWYRQILGQKVEFLVSFYNNEISEKSEIFDDQFSVERPDGSNFTLKIRSTKLEDSAMYFCASSEGGARENEQYFGPGTRLTVT.

This clone has a single count. The V and J genes are TRBV15 and TRBJ2-3; possibly TRBD1 for D (5 bases). CDR3 length equals 15 residues. V lost 0 bases, J lost 2 bases, and 9 bases lay in between. Germline CDR1 reads LNHNV; CDR2 reads YYDKDF (reference sequence). DNA for the CDR3: TGTGCCACCAGCAGAGATGGGGCAGTCACAGATACGCAGTATTTT. This encodes CATSRDGAVTDTQYF.

The gene calls are TRBV19 and TRBJ2-7; D perhaps matches TRBD1 (5 bases). The germline gives CDR1 LNHDA, CDR2 SQIVND (reference sequence). This CDR3 is built from 13 residues. Trimming shortened V by 1 base and J by 6 bases, and 10 bases separated the two germline ends. CDR3 region: CASSIGFRAEQYF. The CDR3 DNA follows: TGTGCCAGTAGTATAGGCTTCAGGGCCGAGCAGTACTTC.

The CDR3 region has the DNA TGTGCCTCAAGGACTAGCGGGAAATCAGATACGCAGTATTTT. Protein product: CASRTSGKSDTQYF. The rearrangement joins TRBV6-8 to TRBJ2-3, with 12 positions matching TRBD2. V shed 11 bases and J 4 bases; nucleotides not matched to a gene: 7. The CDR3 is made up of 14 amino acids. Looked up from germline, CDR1 is MNHGY and CDR2 is SAAAGT.

J is TRBJ1-2 and V is TRBV19; D might be TRBD1 (5 bases). The CDR3 has 14 amino acids. The germline V gene encodes CDR1 LNHDA and CDR2 SQIVND (reference sequence). V was pared by 8 bases and J by 0 bases, with 13 bases between. The CDR3 nucleotides read TGTGCCAGTCGTCTCCTGGGGGCTAACTATGGCTACACCTTC. It yields the protein CASRLLGANYGYTF.

This clone was seen more than once but under ten times. This chain's CDR3 is CASSDQGANGYTF. CDR3 coding DNA: TGTGCCAGCAGTGATCAGGGGGCCAATGGCTACACCTTC. The rearrangement uses TRBV9 and TRBJ1-2; TRBD1 matches 8 bases. This CDR3 contains 13 residues. Germline CDR1 reads SGDLS; CDR2 reads YYNGEE. J was trimmed by 6 bases and V by 5 bases; bases with no gene match: 6.

This clone was seen a handful of times. CDR3 bases: TGTGCCAGCAGCTTAGAGGGGAGGGCCGGGGGGAATGAGCAGTTCTTC. Its protein product is CASSLEGRAGGNEQFF. This chain links TRBV11-3 with TRBJ2-1; the match to TRBD2 covers 7 bases. The CDR3 totals 16 residues. The junction had 9 bases not matched to a gene; V was cut back by 0 bases and J by 7 bases. Germline CDR1 SGHNT, CDR2 YENEEA. Full variable domain (outside the CDR3, taken from reference TRBV11-3 and TRBJ2-1): EAGVVQSPRYKIIEKKQPVAFWCNPISGHNTLYWYLQNLGQGPELLIRYENEEAVDDSQLPKDRFSAERLKGVDSTLKIQPAELGDSAVYLCASSLEGRAGGNEQFFGPGTRLTVL.

This clone has more than one count but fewer than ten. The genes are TRBV9 and TRBJ2-2; D is perhaps TRBD2 (6 bases). The germline V gene has CDR1 SGDLS and CDR2 YYNGEE. The V end was cut by 4 bases, the J end by 7 bases, with 11 bases between. The CDR3 consists of 13 residues. CDR3 sequence (DNA): TGTGCCAGCAGCCCGTGGGAGGTCGGGGAGCTGTTTTTT. It codes for CASSPWEVGELFF.

The V gene is TRBV29-1, the J gene TRBJ2-3; a weak D match, TRBD2 (7 bases). V was trimmed by 7 bases and J by 2 bases, leaving 22 bases between them. This CDR3 region has 16 residues. Germline V lookup: CDR1 SQVTM, CDR2 ANQGSEA. This CDR3 is CSAAGEGGWATDTQYF. In DNA, the CDR3 is TGCAGCGCCGCGGGAGAGGGGGGATGGGCCACAGATACGCAGTATTTT.

The table lists this clone with a few counts. The junction differs from germline at one of its ends, possibly a read error. The chain carries TRBV6-8 and TRBJ1-2, with a possible D match to TRBD1 (5 bases). Per germline, CDR1 MNHGY and CDR2 SAAAGT. The length of the CDR3 is 13 residues. CDR3 sequence: CAISGGEGYGYTF. The CDR3 nucleotides read TGTGCCATCAGTGGGGGAGAGGGCTATGGCTACACCTTC.

V is TRBV19 and J is TRBJ2-7; D remains ambiguous. Germline V gene sequence: CDR1 LNHDA, CDR2 SQIVND (reference sequence). The CDR3 consists of 14 residues. V was cut by 6 bases and J by 2 bases, with 14 bases left in between. CDR3 residues: CASSLSGRPYEQYF. The CDR3 DNA sequence: TGTGCCAGTAGCTTATCAGGCCGACCCTACGAGCAGTACTTC.

The chain employs TRBV11-3 and TRBJ2-1; unclear D gene. The germline CDR1 and CDR2 sequences are SGHNT and YENEEA. V lost 1 base and J 2 bases, leaving 9 bases between the germline ends. The CDR3 sequence is 15 residues long. CDR3 residues: CASSLGPAAYNEQFF. CDR3 nucleotide sequence: TGTGCCAGCAGCTTAGGGCCGGCGGCCTACAATGAGCAGTTCTTC. The entire variable domain, with the rest obtained from reference TRBV11-3 and TRBJ2-1, is as follows: EAGVVQSPRYKIIEKKQPVAFWCNPISGHNTLYWYLQNLGQGPELLIRYENEEAVDDSQLPKDRFSAERLKGVDSTLKIQPAELGDSAVYLCASSLGPAAYNEQFFGPGTRLTVL.

The chain recombines TRBV12-2 with TRBJ2-5; the listed D gene, TRBD2, was not tested against the DNA. TRBV12-2 is designated a pseudogene. CDR3 size: 16 residues. The DNA for the CDR3 is TGTGCCCCGCGCGCGTCTGGCCGACTTATTCAAGAGACCCAGTACTTC. Protein sequence: CAPRASGRLIQETQYF.

This rearrangement joins TRBV18 to TRBJ1-2, with no clear D. The CDR3 contains 15 residues. V dropped 5 bases and J dropped 5 bases, with 18 bases sitting between them. From germline, CDR1 is KGHSH and CDR2 LQKENI. The CDR3 loop is CASSNTHQPGYGYTF. In DNA, the CDR3 is TGTGCCAGCTCAAACACGCACCAGCCGGGTTATGGCTACACCTTC.

The chain employs TRBV30 and TRBJ1-5; D gene unclear. From germline, CDR1 is GTSNPN and CDR2 SVGIG (reference sequence). The CDR3 has 14 amino acids. Trimming pared 2 bases from V and 0 bases from J, leaving 8 bases between. This CDR3 reads CAWSSAYSNQPQHF. DNA for the CDR3: TGTGCCTGGAGTTCAGCCTATAGCAATCAGCCCCAGCATTTT.

This clone has more than one count but fewer than ten. The rearrangement joins TRBV6-8 to TRBJ1-5; tentative D call: TRBD1 (5 bases). The CDR3 totals 17 residues. The ends were cut back, 5 bases at V and 8 bases at J, with 25 bases in the middle. Germline V gene lookup returns CDR1 MNHGY and CDR2 SAAAGT. CDR3 in amino acids: CASSGLRDGRGGEPQHF. CDR3 coding DNA: TGTGCCAGCAGTGGCCTCCGGGACGGACGGGGTGGGGAGCCCCAGCATTTT.

The genes are TRBV14 and TRBJ1-4, with D hard to call. CDR3 length equals 13 residues. Germline V gene lookup returns CDR1 SGHDN and CDR2 FVKESK. Trimming took 1 base from V and 5 from J, leaving 5 bases between them. The CDR3 reads CASSQVRNEKLFF. CDR3 bases: TGTGCCAGCAGCCAAGTTAGGAATGAAAAACTGTTTTTT.

The chain has TRBV28 and TRBJ1-5; TRBD1 is a possible D gene (6 bases). The V end lost 6 bases, the J end lost 5 bases, and 11 bases lay between the germline ends. This CDR3 contains 13 residues. CDR1 and CDR2 (germline): MDHEN, SYDVKM. CDR3 residues: CASSLDSYQPQHF. Written as DNA, the CDR3 is TGTGCCAGCAGCCTGGACAGTTATCAGCCCCAGCATTTT.

The chain recombines TRBV18 with TRBJ2-1, with a weak D call TRBD2 (6 bases). Between the trimmed V and J ends, which lost 4 bases and 5 bases, there was a span of 15 bases. The CDR3 has 15 residues. The V gene's germline CDR1 is KGHSH and CDR2 LQKENI. The CDR3 sequence is CASSLRLGSDNEQFF. The DNA of the CDR3 is TGTGCCAGCTCACTCAGACTAGGTTCGGACAATGAGCAGTTCTTC.

This chain uses TRBV6-7 with TRBJ2-7, with D possibly being TRBD1 (5 bases). TRBV6-7 is an ORF; its function is uncertain. The V end was cut by 0 bases, the J end by 5 bases, with 17 bases between. The CDR3 length is 16 residues. CDR3 bases: TGTGCCAGCAGTTACTCTGGGGCCGGCCGGCGGAACGAGCAGTACTTC. Translated, it gives CASSYSGAGRRNEQYF.

The chain is built from TRBV18 and TRBJ2-7, with 9 bases aligning to TRBD1. Trimming removed 5 bases from V and 3 bases from J; junction bases left unmatched: 8. In germline, CDR1 is KGHSH, CDR2 LQKENI. The CDR3 covers 15 residues. CDR3 nucleotides: TGTGCCAGCTCAGCCTTAGGGACAGGGAACTACGAGCAGTACTTC. As protein: CASSALGTGNYEQYF.

This chain links TRBV11-3 with TRBJ2-7, with TRBD2 matching over 14 bases. The V segment lost 5 bases and the J segment 9 bases; nucleotides outside the gene matches: 9. The CDR3 has 15 amino acids. The V gene's germline CDR1 is SGHNT and CDR2 YENEEA. CDR3 protein: CASSPPGLAGVGQYF. The CDR3, as DNA: TGTGCCAGCAGCCCCCCGGGACTAGCGGGAGTTGGGCAGTACTTC.

This clone has just a few counts. The chain carries TRBV5-1 and TRBJ1-1, with 9 positions matching TRBD1. The CDR3 has 15 residues. V lost 0 bases, J lost 4 bases, and 4 bases stayed unmatched. Germline CDR1 SGHRS, CDR2 YFSETQ. CDR3 residues: CASSLGGTGFTEAFF. The CDR3 region has the DNA TGCGCCAGCAGCTTGGGGGGGACAGGGTTCACTGAAGCTTTCTTT. The full variable domain, with the rest looked up from reference TRBV5-1 and TRBJ1-1, is KAGVTQTPRYLIKTRGQQVTLSCSPISGHRSVSWYQQTPGQGLQFLFEYFSETQRNKGNFPGRFSGRQFSNSRSEMNVSTLELGDSALYLCASSLGGTGFTEAFFGQGTRLTVV.

The V gene is TRBV12-5, the J gene TRBJ1-2; 8 nucleotides match TRBD1. Germline-derived CDR1 and CDR2 are LGHNT and FRNRAP. V lost 2 bases and J lost 0; bases outside the gene matches: 5. The length of the CDR3 is 16 residues. The CDR3: CASGLSQGAANYGYTF. The CDR3, as DNA: TGTGCTAGTGGTTTGAGCCAGGGGGCAGCTAACTATGGCTACACCTTC.